This T cell receptor (beta chain) was sequenced for a study of shared clonotypes between healthy human individuals. TCRdb's copy holds only in-frame clones and misses some; the assay was immunoSEQ multiplex PCR. The sample has a few million clones; 90% to 95% are singletons. This clone was recorded only once. Germline loops: CDR1 SGHRS, CDR2 YFSETQ. This CDR3 has 15 residues. With 6 bases clipped from V and 0 bases from J, the junction kept 7 bases outside the gene matches. The chain has TRBV5-1 and TRBJ2-3; TRBD1 agrees at 7 bases. This receptor was obtained from a man aged 18 to 29 in good health. Some clones in this sample may be carry-over from other donors' samples. Material: naive CD4+ T cells from PBMCs. The subset is: CD45RA+ positively selected. The CDR3 loop reads CASTRTGPSTDTQYF. The CDR3 DNA is TGCGCCAGCACCCGGACAGGCCCTAGCACAGATACGCAGTATTTT.